Following are 9 T cell receptor beta chains from one sample sequenced in a study of T cell responses to AZD1222 COVID-19 vaccine. Clones were read by immunoSEQ multiplex PCR, and TCRdb kept only the in-frame ones, dropping some. The sample consists of 95,000 to 150,000 clones, approximately 85% of them appearing once. This specimen consisted of peripheral blood, obtained on day 0 of AZD1222 vaccination. The receptors shown here come from an adult in good health.

The chain joins TRBV11-3 to TRBJ2-7; possible D gene TRBD2, 5 bases. The CDR3 loop spans 13 amino acids. From germline, CDR1 is SGHNT and CDR2 YENEEA. Trimming pared 5 bases from V and 6 bases from J, leaving 14 bases between. The CDR3 spells CASSTSWAGEQYF. In DNA form, the CDR3 reads TGTGCCAGCAGCACCTCCTGGGCGGGCGAGCAGTACTTC.

The chain combines TRBV2 with TRBJ1-6; maybe TRBD1 (5 bases). Trimming cost V 7 bases and J 9 bases, with 16 bases left between them. CDR1 and CDR2 (germline): SNHLY, FYNNEI. There are 14 residues in the CDR3. The CDR3 loop reads CASNQGVGASPLHF. As DNA, the CDR3 is TGTGCCAGCAACCAAGGGGTAGGGGCTTCACCCCTCCACTTT.

This clone was picked up a small number of times. The sample holds other DNA sequences that translate to the same CDR3. V and J are TRBV11-3 and TRBJ1-3; 8 bases are a match to TRBD1. The CDR3 loop spans 15 amino acids. Per germline, CDR1 SGHNT and CDR2 YENEEA. V lost 5 bases and J lost 2; bases outside the gene matches: 5. The CDR3, as DNA: TGTGCCAGCAGCCCCGGACAGGGACCTGGAAACACCATATATTTT. Its protein product is CASSPGQGPGNTIYF.

V is TRBV6-5 and J is TRBJ1-3; 8 bases line up with TRBD1. The CDR3 totals 13 residues. Germline V lookup: CDR1 MNHEY, CDR2 SVGAGI. The junction had 3 bases not matched to a gene; V was cut back by 6 bases and J by 5 bases. The CDR3 nucleotides are TGTGCCAGCAGAGGGACAGGCAGAAACACCATATATTTT. Translation gives CASRGTGRNTIYF.

The V and J genes are TRBV28 and TRBJ2-7, with TRBD2 matching 8 bases. The CDR3 extends over 13 amino acids. Germline V gives CDR1 MDHEN, CDR2 SYDVKM. V lost 6 bases, J lost 6 bases, and 7 bases stayed unmatched. CDR3 amino acids: CASRTGTSGEQYF. The DNA for the CDR3 is TGTGCCAGCAGGACGGGGACTAGTGGCGAGCAGTACTTC.

The V call is TRBV6-5, the J call TRBJ2-7, with a tentative D call TRBD1 (7 bases). V dropped 10 bases and J dropped 3 bases, with 19 bases sitting between them. The CDR3 is made up of 14 amino acids. Germline CDR1 MNHEY, CDR2 SVGAGI. CDR3 loop: CATGSGQAGYEQYF. The DNA for the CDR3 is TGTGCCACCGGGAGCGGACAGGCGGGCTACGAGCAGTACTTC.

This chain links TRBV5-1 with TRBJ2-3, with TRBD2 identical over 10 bases. Trimming cost V 0 bases and J 2 bases; bases outside gene matches: 6. CDR1 and CDR2 (germline): SGHRS, YFSETQ. The CDR3 runs 17 residues. CDR3 in DNA: TGCGCCAGCAGCTTGGAAGCGGGGGGGTCGAACACAGATACGCAGTATTTT. Its protein is CASSLEAGGSNTDTQYF.

V gene TRBV10-3 combines with J gene TRBJ2-7; TRBD2 matches at 9 bases. The CDR3 covers 14 residues. Germline CDR1 is ENHRY and CDR2 is SYGVKD. V was pared by 10 bases and J by 6 bases, with 13 bases of the junction left unmatched. This CDR3 is CATSPGTSSREQYF. The CDR3 nucleotides read TGTGCCACTTCCCCCGGGACTAGCTCCCGCGAGCAGTACTTC.

The chain couples TRBV10-3 to TRBJ2-7; TRBD2 agrees at 11 bases. Trimming at V came to 10 bases and at J to 3 bases, leaving 11 bases not matched to a gene. This CDR3 region has 15 residues. Germline V gene data show CDR1 as ENHRY and CDR2 as SYGVKD. CDR3 nucleotide sequence: TGTGCCAGTAGCGGGGGGGCCTCCCCTCTCTACGAGCAGTACTTC. It is translated as CASSGGASPLYEQYF.